This T cell receptor (beta chain) was captured by sequencing in a study of blood T cell repertoires in COVID-19. Overall study: Donors in the United States, Italy and Spain gave samples during acute or convalescent COVID-19.

Participants were aged about 18 to 100 years from some 24 US areas. Donors were grouped by their self-reported clinical history. Symptom resolution, clearance, or two negative PCRs marked the recovered donors of Cohort 3. Germline V gene sequence: CDR1 MGHRA, CDR2 YSYEKL. This CDR3 contains 15 residues. V gave up 4 bases and J gave up 4 bases, with 16 bases separating them. Libraries were prepared by immunoSEQ multiplex PCR; TCRdb keeps only in-frame clonotypes and omits some of them. The table has 200,000 to 250,000 clones, 87% seen once; the top ten hold about a tenth. The gene calls are TRBV4-1 and TRBJ2-5; D is undetermined. The TCR originated in a man aged 25 to 40 who had recovered from COVID-19. The specimen was PBMCs or T cells enriched from blood (not recorded which). CDR3 nucleotide sequence: TGCGCCAGCAGCCCTCTAGAGAACGGGTTAGAGACCCAGTACTTC. Its translation is CASSPLENGLETQYF.